This entry lists 32 T cell receptor beta chains sequenced from one sample in a study of long-term antiretroviral therapy in people with HIV. Sequencing used immunoSEQ v3.0 at survey level. Data came from immunoSEQ multiplex PCR; TCRdb stores just in-frame clones and leaves some out. This sample yields around 8,000 clones, of which around 83% are seen a single time; around 9.3% belongs to the top ten. The sequenced sample was unsorted PBMCs, obtained 0.3 years before starting antiretroviral therapy. All receptors derive from a man aged 25 to 40 with HIV.

This clone was seen just once. CDR3 sequence reads: CASSQNRERNSPLHF. In nucleotides, the CDR3 is TGTGCCAGCAGCCAAAACAGGGAACGAAATTCACCCCTCCACTTT. The J gene is TRBJ1-6, the V gene TRBV4-2, with D perhaps matching TRBD1 (6 bases). The CDR3 spans 15 residues. Germline CDR1 and CDR2: LGHNA and YNFKEQ. Trimming pared 2 bases from V and 7 bases from J, leaving 12 bases between.

V and J are TRBV4-3 and TRBJ2-1; 9 nucleotides line up with TRBD2. Germline CDR1 and CDR2: LGHNA and YSLEER. The J segment lost 8 bases and the V segment lost 0 bases, leaving 8 bases of the junction unmatched. CDR3 length equals 16 residues. The CDR3 spells CASSQDLIAGVYEQFF. The CDR3, as DNA: TGCGCCAGCAGCCAAGATCTTATAGCGGGAGTTTATGAGCAGTTCTTC.

V usage is TRBV27 and J usage is TRBJ1-5, with 8 positions matching TRBD1. Per the germline V gene, CDR1 is MNHEY and CDR2 is SMNVEV (reference sequence). The V gene end was trimmed by 3 bases and the J gene end by 2 bases; junction bases not matched to a gene: 12. The CDR3 extends over 18 amino acids. CDR3 sequence reads: CASSFTGAGGWGNQPQHF. Written as DNA, the CDR3 is TGTGCCAGCAGTTTTACAGGGGCAGGGGGCTGGGGCAATCAGCCCCAGCATTTT.

The chain joins TRBV7-9 to TRBJ2-3; 7 bases fit TRBD2. The CDR3 is 11 residues long. With V trimmed by 7 bases and J by 9 bases, 4 bases remained unmatched. Germline V lookup: CDR1 SEHNR, CDR2 FQNEAQ (reference sequence). The CDR3 here is CASTAGDTQYF. The CDR3 DNA is TGTGCCAGCACCGCGGGAGACACGCAGTATTTT.

The genes are TRBV4-3 and TRBJ1-5, with 7 bases matching TRBD1. The CDR3 runs 17 residues. The V gene's germline CDR1 is LGHNA and CDR2 YSLEER. With V trimmed by 0 bases and J by 4 bases, 9 bases remained unmatched. Written as DNA, the CDR3 is TGCGCCAGCAGCCAAGATAGGGTAGGGGGCCAGAATCAGCCCCAGCATTTT. Its protein is CASSQDRVGGQNQPQHF.

The chain is built from TRBV28 and TRBJ2-5, with no clear D. The ends were cut back, 3 bases at V and 11 bases at J, with 13 bases in the middle. Germline loops: CDR1 MDHEN, CDR2 SYDVKM. This CDR3 has 12 residues. CDR3 in amino acids: CASSFGSFGQYF. Here the CDR3 DNA reads TGTGCCAGCAGTTTTGGGTCCTTCGGGCAGTACTTC.

This chain joins TRBV27 and TRBJ2-1, with TRBD1 matching 8 bases. The germline gives CDR1 MNHEY, CDR2 SMNVEV (reference sequence). The CDR3 loop spans 14 amino acids. The junction had 8 bases not matched to a gene; V was cut back by 3 bases and J by 10 bases. The CDR3 protein is CASSLDRAIEEQFF. DNA of the CDR3: TGTGCCAGCAGTTTGGACAGGGCTATCGAAGAGCAGTTCTTC.

The chain uses TRBV5-1 and TRBJ1-1, with D unclear. V was cut by 1 base and J by 1 base, with 11 bases left in between. This CDR3 is 15 amino acids long. Germline V gene lookup returns CDR1 SGHRS and CDR2 YFSETQ. CDR3 coding DNA: TGCGCCAGCAGCTTGTCTTCAGCCCGGAACACTGAAGCTTTCTTT. Encoded protein: CASSLSSARNTEAFF.

The chain employs TRBV4-2 and TRBJ1-1, with unresolved D. The CDR3 spans 15 residues. The V and J ends lost 0 bases and 1 base respectively, with 9 bases between them. Germline lookup yields CDR1 LGHNA and CDR2 YNFKEQ. The CDR3 bases are TGTGCCAGCAGCCAAGAGGGTTACAGGAACACTGAAGCTTTCTTT. The encoded protein is CASSQEGYRNTEAFF.

This clone has only a few counts. CDR3 sequence: CASSLVPVDRPGELFF. The CDR3 region has the DNA TGTGCCAGCAGTTTGGTCCCGGTGGATCGCCCCGGGGAGCTGTTTTTT. The chain couples TRBV28 to TRBJ2-2; D unresolved. Deletions cut 3 bases from V and 6 bases from J, with 17 bases between. Germline V gene data show CDR1 as MDHEN and CDR2 as SYDVKM. The CDR3 is made up of 16 amino acids.

The V gene is TRBV2, the J gene TRBJ2-6, with D possibly TRBD1 on 7 matching bases. The germline CDR1 and CDR2 sequences are SNHLY and FYNNEI. V lost 6 bases and J lost 4, with 16 bases in between. The CDR3 is 16 amino acids. CDR3 in DNA: TGTGCCAGCAGCACGTCAGGGGGGAAAGGGGCCAACGTCCTGACTTTC. Translation: CASSTSGGKGANVLTF.

The rearrangement joins TRBV7-3 to TRBJ2-1; TRBD1 is a possible D gene (5 bases). The germline V gene encodes CDR1 SGHTA and CDR2 FQGTGA. Between the trimmed V and J ends, which lost 0 bases and 8 bases, there was a span of 23 bases. This CDR3 is 18 amino acids long. The CDR3 coding sequence is TGTGCCAGCAGCTTAACGGGAAGTCGCCGACCTCAGGGCGATGAGCAGTTCTTC. It specifies CASSLTGSRRPQGDEQFF.

The chain recombines TRBV5-4 with TRBJ2-7; the D is unclear. V shed 3 bases and J shed 7 bases, with 8 bases lying between them. Germline V gives CDR1 SGHNT, CDR2 YYREEE (reference sequence). This CDR3 has 11 amino acids. CDR3 nucleotides: TGTGCCAGCAGCTCCCGGGCTGAGCAGTACTTC. Its protein is CASSSRAEQYF.

This clone was detected only once. V gene TRBV27 combines with J gene TRBJ1-5; D is possibly TRBD1 (6 bases). Germline lookup yields CDR1 MNHEY and CDR2 SMNVEV (reference sequence). CDR3 length equals 18 residues. V was clipped by 7 bases and J by 2 bases, with 24 bases between them. This CDR3 is CASKILQGSLWGNQPQHF. CDR3 coding DNA: TGTGCCAGCAAAATCCTCCAGGGGTCCCTGTGGGGCAATCAGCCCCAGCATTTT.

J is TRBJ1-2 and V is TRBV7-8; D perhaps matches TRBD1 (5 bases). V was cut by 4 bases and J by 7 bases, with 16 bases left in between. This CDR3 spans 14 amino acids. Per the germline V gene, CDR1 is SGHVS and CDR2 is FQNEAQ. The CDR3 nucleotides are TGTGCCAGCAGCTCCGGGACCGGACGGTTTGGCTACACCTTC. Translating it yields CASSSGTGRFGYTF.

The chain carries TRBV4-1 and TRBJ2-1, with 10 bases that match TRBD2. The CDR3 length is 20 residues. Germline assignment: CDR1 MGHRA and CDR2 YSYEKL. V shed 2 bases, J shed 4 bases, and the junction held 17 bases outside the gene matches. CDR3 in DNA: TGCGCCAGCAGCCAACCTAGCGGGGAGCGGGGGGGTCCCAATTACAATGAGCAGTTCTTC. Protein sequence: CASSQPSGERGGPNYNEQFF.

This clone was seen a handful of times. A read error may produce the germline difference seen at one junction end. The chain uses TRBV27 and TRBJ2-1; D remains ambiguous. The CDR3 is 13 residues long. Germline values: CDR1 MNHEY, CDR2 SMNVEV (reference sequence). The CDR3 spells CASSLSISTNRVF. Written as DNA, the CDR3 is TGTGCCAGCAGTTTATCGATAAGCACAAACCGGGTCTTC.

The chain recombines TRBV5-4 with TRBJ1-1, with 7 positions matching TRBD1. The CDR3 extends over 14 amino acids. V gave up 4 bases and J gave up 1 base; unmatched junction bases: 4. The germline V gene has CDR1 SGHNT and CDR2 YYREEE (reference sequence). The CDR3 here is CASSDRDRNTEAFF. DNA of the CDR3: TGTGCCAGCAGCGACCGGGACAGGAACACTGAAGCTTTCTTT. Complete variable domain (other parts from reference TRBV5-4 and TRBJ1-1): ETGVTQSPTHLIKTRGQQVTLRCSSQSGHNTVSWYQQALGQGPQFIFQYYREEENGRGNFPPRFSGLQFPNYSSELNVNALELDDSALYLCASSDRDRNTEAFFGQGTRLTVV.

This chain links TRBV6-1 with TRBJ2-7; 7 nucleotides align to TRBD1. Unmatched junction bases numbered 4, after V lost 8 bases and J lost 3 bases. This CDR3 contains 12 residues. Germline CDR1 and CDR2: MNHNS and SASEGT. CDR3 nucleotides: TGTGCCAGCCTCGGGACAGTCTACGAGCAGTACTTC. Its protein product is CASLGTVYEQYF.

This clone is medium-sized within its sample. V usage is TRBV4-3 and J usage is TRBJ2-7; D gene unclear. CDR3 length equals 17 residues. Germline CDR1 and CDR2: LGHNA and YSLEER. The germline V and J ends were trimmed by 9 bases and 3 bases, with 27 bases remaining between them. CDR3 amino acids: CARLLYPRPEPHYEQYF. DNA for the CDR3: TGCGCCAGGCTACTCTACCCGCGGCCCGAGCCCCACTACGAGCAGTACTTC.

This rearrangement joins TRBV19 to TRBJ2-3; D remains ambiguous. Trimming pared 5 bases from V and 0 bases from J, leaving 18 bases between. Per germline, CDR1 LNHDA and CDR2 SQIVND (reference sequence). There are 17 residues in the CDR3. This CDR3 reads CASSPRADQSSTDTQYF. The CDR3 DNA reads TGTGCCAGTAGTCCTAGGGCGGATCAATCTAGCACAGATACGCAGTATTTT.

The genes are TRBV20-1 and TRBJ2-7; D not certain. This CDR3 region has 10 residues. CDR1 is DFQATT, CDR2 SNEGSKA, per germline (reference sequence). The germline V and J ends were trimmed by 4 bases and 3 bases, with 4 bases remaining between them. The CDR3 loop reads CSAILYEQYF. DNA of the CDR3: TGCAGTGCTATCCTCTACGAGCAGTACTTC.

The genes are TRBV6-5 and TRBJ2-5; unclear D gene. V lost 5 bases to trimming and J lost 3 bases, with 10 bases between them. From germline, CDR1 is MNHEY and CDR2 SVGAGI. This CDR3 has 13 amino acids. This CDR3 reads CASSRRVEETQYF. DNA for the CDR3: TGTGCCAGCAGTCGGAGAGTTGAAGAGACCCAGTACTTC.

This sequence joins TRBV5-1 and TRBJ2-7; the D gene is possibly TRBD1 (6 bases). The CDR3 consists of 15 residues. Germline-derived CDR1 and CDR2 are SGHRS and YFSETQ. V lost 4 bases and J 3 bases, leaving 17 bases between the germline ends. The CDR3 loop is CASSPGTTSNYEQYF. For the CDR3, the DNA is TGCGCCAGCAGCCCGGGGACAACCAGTAACTACGAGCAGTACTTC.

This clone was counted a single time. The V call is TRBV4-3, the J call TRBJ2-1, with TRBD2 matching 14 bases. The trim removed 1 base at V and 0 bases at J, leaving 8 bases unmatched. The V gene's germline CDR1 is LGHNA and CDR2 YSLEER. The length of the CDR3 is 20 residues. The CDR3 reads CASSQGLAGGVSSSYNEQFF. The CDR3, as DNA: TGCGCCAGCAGCCAAGGACTAGCGGGAGGGGTCTCGAGCTCCTACAATGAGCAGTTCTTC.

V gene TRBV7-2 combines with J gene TRBJ1-5, with TRBD1 identical over 8 bases. V lost 5 bases, J lost 7 bases, and 10 bases stayed unmatched. This CDR3 is 15 amino acids long. Per the germline V gene, CDR1 is SGHTA and CDR2 is FQGNSA. The CDR3 loop reads CASSILGQGGQPQHF. CDR3 coding DNA: TGTGCCAGCAGCATCCTTGGACAGGGAGGGCAGCCCCAGCATTTT.

The J gene is TRBJ2-7, the V gene TRBV11-2; D might be TRBD1 or TRBD2, each matching 5 bases. Germline lookup yields CDR1 SGHAT and CDR2 FQNNGV. This CDR3 has 12 residues. V lost 7 bases and J 6 bases, leaving 13 bases between the germline ends. The CDR3, as DNA: TGTGCCAGCACCGGGACGGTTAGCGAGCAGTACTTC. This codes for CASTGTVSEQYF. The whole variable domain, remainder taken from reference TRBV11-2 and TRBJ2-7, is EAGVAQSPRYKIIEKRQSVAFWCNPISGHATLYWYQQILGQGPKLLIQFQNNGVVDDSQLPKDRFSAERLKGVDSTLKIQPAKLEDSAVYLCASTGTVSEQYFGPGTRLTVT.

This clone was seen once. The chain joins TRBV6-1 to TRBJ2-1; no reliable D call. The germline V gene encodes CDR1 MNHNS and CDR2 SASEGT. CDR3 size: 14 residues. V was trimmed by 5 bases and J by 0 bases, leaving 8 bases between them. Here the CDR3 DNA reads TGTGCCAGCAGTTCACTGACCTCCTACAATGAGCAGTTCTTC. The encoded protein is CASSSLTSYNEQFF.

V and J are TRBV29-1 and TRBJ2-1; the D gene could be TRBD1 or TRBD2 (5 bases each). This CDR3 region has 14 residues. Germline lookup yields CDR1 SQVTM and CDR2 ANQGSEA. Trimming shortened V by 5 bases and J by 3 bases, and 14 bases separated the two germline ends. CDR3 DNA: TGCAGCGTTCCGGGGCCGGGATTCTACAATGAGCAGTTCTTC. It is translated as CSVPGPGFYNEQFF.

This chain joins TRBV7-9 and TRBJ2-2, with TRBD2 matching over 10 bases. CDR3 length equals 14 residues. V was clipped by 6 bases and J by 4 bases; unmatched bases: 2. The germline gives CDR1 SEHNR, CDR2 FQNEAQ (reference sequence). CDR3 region: CASSPSGGTGELFF. DNA for the CDR3: TGTGCCAGCAGTCCTAGCGGGGGCACCGGGGAGCTGTTTTTT.

The J gene is TRBJ2-5, the V gene TRBV5-1; D might be TRBD1 or TRBD2, each matching 5 bases. Trimming removed 0 bases from V and 3 bases from J, with 12 bases in between. CDR1 SGHRS and CDR2 YFSETQ come from the germline V gene. This CDR3 has 15 residues. The CDR3 sequence is CASSLAIGAEETQYF. CDR3 nucleotides: TGCGCCAGCAGCTTGGCGATCGGGGCCGAAGAGACCCAGTACTTC.

The chain employs TRBV11-3 and TRBJ2-3; tentatively, D is TRBD2 (6 bases). Trimming removed 0 bases from V and 2 bases from J, with 12 bases in between. CDR1 is SGHNT, CDR2 YENEEA, per germline. The CDR3 is made up of 16 amino acids. The CDR3 is CASSLDDRENTDTQYF. In DNA, the CDR3 is TGTGCCAGCAGCTTAGATGACCGGGAGAACACAGATACGCAGTATTTT.